The 25 T cell receptor beta chains below were found in one sample sequenced in a study of metastatic and nonmetastatic thyroid tumors. Not a single patient had been given any form of treatment at any point before undergoing thyroid surgery. Via MiXCR, TCRdb re-called the PCR reads. The repertoire holds 55,000 to 75,000 clones, with more than 15% as singletons. The sequencing sample was made of blood. These receptors all come from a female donor with papillary thyroid cancer or a benign thyroid nodule (not recorded which). Some clones in this sample may be carry-over from other donors' samples.

This clone showed up many times. The chain employs TRBV27 and TRBJ2-7; D gene uncertain. The CDR3 runs to 11 residues. Trimming took 6 bases from V and 0 from J, leaving 3 bases between them. The germline CDR1 and CDR2 sequences are MNHEY and SMNVEV (reference sequence). This chain's CDR3 is CASRSSYEQYF. In nucleotides, the CDR3 is TGTGCCAGCAGGAGCTCCTACGAGCAGTACTTC.

This clone was recorded many times. V and J are TRBV6-1 and TRBJ2-7, with 9 nucleotides matching TRBD2. The ends lost 2 bases at V and 11 bases at J; junction bases unmatched: 4. The CDR3 sequence is 12 residues long. Germline V gives CDR1 MNHNS, CDR2 SASEGT. The CDR3 nucleotides read TGTGCCAGCAGTGAAAAAGGGACTAGCAAGTACTTC. It specifies CASSEKGTSKYF.

This chain joins TRBV12-3 or TRBV12-4 and TRBJ2-1; perhaps TRBD2 as D (6 bases). V was trimmed by 6 bases and J by 8 bases, leaving 17 bases between them. CDR3 length: 14 residues. CDR3 amino acids: CASSPPGSFHEQFF. The DNA of the CDR3 is TGTGCCAGCAGCCCCCCCGGGAGTTTCCATGAGCAGTTCTTC.

The chain links TRBV14 to TRBJ2-1, with TRBD2 as a possible D gene (5 bases). The CDR3 runs to 13 residues. The germline gives CDR1 SGHDN, CDR2 FVKESK. The V end lost 7 bases, the J end lost 7 bases, and 14 bases lay between the germline ends. The CDR3 DNA is TGTGCCAGCATCCACGGACTCTATAATGAGCAGTTCTTC. This translates into CASIHGLYNEQFF.

This clone was seen at least ten times. This chain uses TRBV6-1 with TRBJ1-5; D call uncertain. The CDR3 spans 13 residues. V lost 4 bases and J lost 2, with 6 bases in between. Germline V gene sequence: CDR1 MNHNS, CDR2 SASEGT. The CDR3 loop is CASSGNGNQPQHF. In DNA form, the CDR3 reads TGTGCCAGCAGTGGGAACGGCAATCAGCCCCAGCATTTT.

The V and J genes are TRBV11-1 and TRBJ1-3, with 7 bases fitting TRBD1. The ends lost 0 bases at V and 6 bases at J; junction bases unmatched: 8. The CDR3 length is 16 residues. The germline V gene has CDR1 SGHAT and CDR2 FQDESV (reference sequence). CDR3 DNA sequence: TGTGCCAGCAGCTTAGCGGACAGGATCTTGACAAACACCATATATTTT. Translated, it gives CASSLADRILTNTIYF.

This clone was detected a few times. A much larger clone is a single base away; this may be a read error. The chain is built from TRBV25-1 and TRBJ2-5; 8 nucleotides line up with TRBD1. The J segment lost 8 bases and the V segment lost 8 bases, leaving 13 bases of the junction unmatched. Germline V CDR1 and CDR2: MGHDK, SYGVNS. The CDR3 is 14 residues long. The CDR3 here is CASGLPGGRNTQYF. DNA for the CDR3: TGTGCCAGCGGGCTCCCAGGGGGCAGGAATACCCAGTACTTC.

This clone was observed at least ten times. The chain uses TRBV20-1 and TRBJ2-7; no firm D call. V lost 6 bases to trimming and J lost 3 bases, with 21 bases between them. In germline, CDR1 is DFQATT, CDR2 SNEGSKA (reference sequence). The CDR3 runs to 15 residues. CDR3 sequence (DNA): TGCAGTGCCGACCCTAAGACTGCATTTGACTACGAGCAGTACTTC. Translating it yields CSADPKTAFDYEQYF.

This clone was observed many times. The chain recombines TRBV18 with TRBJ1-2; 8 bases are a match to TRBD1. CDR3 size: 13 residues. V was pared by 4 bases and J by 4 bases, with 2 bases of the junction left unmatched. CDR1 and CDR2 (germline): KGHSH, LQKENI. Here the CDR3 reads CASSLDRAYGYTF. Written as DNA, the CDR3 is TGTGCCAGCTCACTGGACAGGGCCTATGGCTACACCTTC.

This clone has only a few counts. The V and J genes are TRBV6-1 and TRBJ1-6, with D possibly being TRBD1 (6 bases). Germline V gene sequence: CDR1 MNHNS, CDR2 SASEGT. V lost 7 bases to trimming and J lost 4 bases, with 17 bases between them. This CDR3 is 16 amino acids long. The CDR3 spells CASNSEQGHYNSPLHF. The CDR3 nucleotides are TGTGCCAGCAATTCAGAACAGGGCCATTATAATTCACCCCTCCACTTT.

V usage is TRBV2 and J usage is TRBJ2-7; D is unclear. The CDR3 is 11 residues long. V lost 5 bases and J 2 bases, leaving 4 bases between the germline ends. CDR1 and CDR2 from the germline V gene are SNHLY and FYNNEI. The CDR3 reads CASSPTYEQYF. The DNA of the CDR3 is TGTGCCAGCAGTCCGACCTACGAGCAGTACTTC.

With respect to this clone: This clone may be a read error of a much larger clone one base away. This sequence joins TRBV5-4 and TRBJ2-1, with 7 bases lining up with TRBD2. In germline, CDR1 is SGHNT, CDR2 YYREEE (reference sequence). V trimming: 5 bases; J trimming: 8 bases; junction bases outside the gene matches: 10. This CDR3 region has 14 residues. CDR3 region: CASRGAGGSYEQFF. The CDR3 nucleotides are TGTGCCAGCAGAGGGGCGGGCGGGAGCTATGAGCAGTTCTTC.

This clone showed up many times. The genes are TRBV20-1 and TRBJ1-5; D is perhaps TRBD1 (5 bases). Trimming pared 2 bases from V and 2 bases from J, leaving 10 bases between. CDR1 is DFQATT, CDR2 SNEGSKA, per germline (reference sequence). The CDR3 runs 14 residues. Here the CDR3 DNA reads TGCAGTGCTAGATTAACAGGTGGCAATCAGCCCCAGCATTTT. The encoded protein is CSARLTGGNQPQHF.

This clone has at least ten counts. The rearrangement uses TRBV18 and TRBJ2-3, with D unresolved. Looked up from germline, CDR1 is KGHSH and CDR2 is LQKENI. The CDR3 runs to 12 residues. V was clipped by 3 bases and J by 6 bases, with 7 bases between them. Written as DNA, the CDR3 is TGTGCCAGCTCACCGCGAGACGATACGCAGTATTTT. Residues: CASSPRDDTQYF.

This clone appeared many times. The chain couples TRBV7-8 to TRBJ1-2; tentatively, D is TRBD1 (6 bases). The V end lost 1 base, the J end lost 1 base, and 10 bases lay between the germline ends. This CDR3 spans 15 amino acids. Germline V gives CDR1 SGHVS, CDR2 FQNEAQ. This CDR3 is CASSLEGQSNYGYTF. The DNA for the CDR3 is TGTGCCAGCAGCTTAGAAGGACAGAGTAACTATGGCTACACCTTC.

This clone was counted ten times or more. The chain employs TRBV4-2 and TRBJ2-7, with 9 bases matching TRBD2. V shed 1 base, J shed 2 bases, and the junction held 9 bases outside the gene matches. Germline V lookup: CDR1 LGHNA, CDR2 YNFKEQ. CDR3 size: 17 residues. CDR3 nucleotide sequence: TGTGCCAGCAGCCAAGGGGACGGCGGGAGGGCCACCTACGAGCAGTACTTC. Protein sequence: CASSQGDGGRATYEQYF.

The table lists this clone with many counts. The CDR3 protein is CASSLGLGTEAFF. DNA for the CDR3: TGTGCCAGCAGCTTGGGTCTGGGGACTGAAGCTTTCTTT. The genes are TRBV13 and TRBJ1-1; D is ambiguous. Per germline, CDR1 PRHDT and CDR2 FYEKMQ (reference sequence). The CDR3 is made up of 13 amino acids. The ends were cut back, 3 bases at V and 5 bases at J, with 10 bases in the middle.

This clone was seen many times. The V and J genes are TRBV19 and TRBJ2-1; D is perhaps TRBD2 (5 bases). This CDR3 has 15 residues. CDR1 and CDR2 from the germline V gene are LNHDA and SQIVND (reference sequence). The V gene lost 0 bases and the J gene lost 3 bases, with 9 bases spanning the gap. The CDR3 loop is CASSIDPGSYNEQFF. The CDR3 nucleotides read TGTGCCAGTAGTATAGACCCGGGAAGCTACAATGAGCAGTTCTTC. The full variable domain, its missing parts supplied by reference TRBV19 and TRBJ2-1, is DGGITQSPKYLFRKEGQNVTLSCEQNLNHDAMYWYRQDPGQGLRLIYYSQIVNDFQKGDIAEGYSVSREKKESFPLTVTSAQKNPTAFYLCASSIDPGSYNEQFFGPGTRLTVL.

In this sample, this clone turned up a few times. A much larger clone lies a single base off, so this may be a read error. This chain joins TRBV2 and TRBJ1-4; no firm D call. CDR3 size: 15 residues. V lost 7 bases to trimming and J lost 8 bases, with 20 bases between them. Looked up from germline, CDR1 is SNHLY and CDR2 is FYNNEI. The CDR3 sequence: CASIFSTGREEKLFF. CDR3 nucleotide sequence: TGTGCCAGCATTTTTTCGACGGGAAGAGAAGAAAAACTGTTTTTT.

This clone was seen ten or more times. The chain carries TRBV4-1 and TRBJ2-1; D tentatively fits TRBD1 or TRBD2 (6 bases each). Germline V lookup: CDR1 MGHRA, CDR2 YSYEKL. The ends were cut back, 4 bases at V and 8 bases at J, with 18 bases in the middle. The CDR3 runs to 15 residues. The CDR3 sequence is CASSPLWNREDEQFF. In DNA, the CDR3 is TGCGCCAGCAGCCCTCTATGGAACAGGGAGGATGAGCAGTTCTTC.

This clone was counted once. A read error is possible here, since a much larger clone lies one base away. The rearrangement uses TRBV11-2 and TRBJ2-1; 7 bases are a match to TRBD1. Germline V gene sequence: CDR1 SGHAT, CDR2 FQNNGV. The CDR3 totals 16 residues. The junction had 14 bases not matched to a gene; V was cut back by 4 bases and J by 8 bases. The CDR3 DNA sequence: TGTGCCAGCAGCTCCTATGTGGGTTACAGGGGATATGAGCAGTTCTTC. This sequence encodes CASSSYVGYRGYEQFF. The full variable domain, in which reference TRBV11-2 and TRBJ2-1 provide the parts outside the CDR3, is EAGVAQSPRYKIIEKRQSVAFWCNPISGHATLYWYQQILGQGPKLLIQFQNNGVVDDSQLPKDRFSAERLKGVDSTLKIQPAKLEDSAVYLCASSSYVGYRGYEQFFGPGTRLTVL.

This clone was counted at least ten times. The chain couples TRBV9 to TRBJ2-1, with D tentatively TRBD2 (6 bases). Germline-derived CDR1 and CDR2 are SGDLS and YYNGEE. V lost 0 bases and J 0 bases, leaving 16 bases between the germline ends. CDR3 length: 18 amino acids. The CDR3 loop reads CASSVGIGVGGSYNEQFF. CDR3 nucleotides: TGTGCCAGCAGCGTAGGTATAGGGGTCGGGGGCTCCTACAATGAGCAGTTCTTC.

Remarks on this clone: A single base separates this from a much larger clone, so it may be a read error. This sample also contains other DNA sequences that code for the same CDR3. The chain joins TRBV14 to TRBJ2-1; TRBD2 might be the D (7 bases). The CDR3 has 14 amino acids. Trimming removed 6 bases at V and 6 bases at J, with 15 bases between. The V gene's germline CDR1 is SGHDN and CDR2 FVKESK. This CDR3 is CASRGNREGNEQFF. For the CDR3, the DNA is TGTGCCAGCAGGGGGAACAGGGAGGGCAATGAGCAGTTCTTC.

This clone has at least ten counts. The chain employs TRBV11-3 and TRBJ2-2; D is unresolved. This CDR3 region has 15 residues. The V and J ends lost 0 bases and 0 bases respectively, with 5 bases between them. Germline V lookup: CDR1 SGHNT, CDR2 YENEEA. CDR3 nucleotide sequence: TGTGCCAGCAGCTTAGACGGCGCGAACACCGGGGAGCTGTTTTTT. Amino acids: CASSLDGANTGELFF.

This clone was detected many times. J is TRBJ2-2 and V is TRBV19, with a tentative D call TRBD1 (5 bases). CDR1 is LNHDA, CDR2 SQIVND, per germline (reference sequence). V was trimmed by 7 bases and J by 3 bases, leaving 9 bases between them. This CDR3 region has 13 residues. CDR3 region: CASKDTHTGELFF. For the CDR3, the DNA is TGTGCCAGTAAGGACACCCACACCGGGGAGCTGTTTTTT.